This T cell receptor beta chain was obtained from a study of OX40 agonist ivuxolimab in advanced cancers. Study-level background: Every 2 weeks, ivuxolimab was infused into the patients intravenously at between 0.01 and 10 mg/kg. Eligibility rules accepted prior anti-PD-1, anti-PD-L1 or anti-CTLA-4 therapy, and 40% had some. Regarding the study as a whole: Among the lowest levels of clonal expansion were found in partial responders at 0.1-3.0 mg/kg.

Points on this clone: Its target is not known.

Assay: immunoSEQ multiplex PCR; the TCRdb copy retains only in-frame clones and omits some. The sample consists of 70,000 to 85,000 clones, about 85% of them appearing once. With baseline, cycle 4 day 1, and cycle 7 day 1 as timepoints, blood was sampled. V dropped 9 bases and J dropped 2 bases, with 16 bases sitting between them. Germline V gene sequence: CDR1 MNHEY, CDR2 SVGAGI. The CDR3 sequence is 14 residues long. The TCR sequence derives from an adult with an advanced solid tumor such as melanoma, head and neck, liver or kidney cancer. The source material was CD4+ or CD8+ T cells sorted from blood, sampled in a trial of the OX40 agonist ivuxolimab. The rearrangement links TRBV6-5 to TRBJ2-5; D perhaps matches TRBD2 (5 bases). The CDR3 spells CASALRDTQETQYF. Here the CDR3 DNA reads TGTGCCAGTGCCTTGAGGGATACTCAAGAGACCCAGTACTTC.